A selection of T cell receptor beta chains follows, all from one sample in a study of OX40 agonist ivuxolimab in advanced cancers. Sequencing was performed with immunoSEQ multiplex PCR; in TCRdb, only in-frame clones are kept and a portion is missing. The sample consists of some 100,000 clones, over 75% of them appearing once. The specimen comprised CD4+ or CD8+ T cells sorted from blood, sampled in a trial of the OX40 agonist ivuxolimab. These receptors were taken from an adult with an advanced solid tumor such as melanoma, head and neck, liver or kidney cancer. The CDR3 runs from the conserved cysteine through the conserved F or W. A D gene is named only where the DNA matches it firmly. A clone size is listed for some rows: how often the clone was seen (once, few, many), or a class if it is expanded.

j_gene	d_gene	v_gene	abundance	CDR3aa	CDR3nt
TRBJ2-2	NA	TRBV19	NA	CASSIGRQTNTGELFF	TGTGCCAGTAGTATAGGTCGGCAGACGAACACCGGGGAGCTGTTTTTT
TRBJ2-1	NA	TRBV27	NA	CASSPQDFSYNEQFF	TGTGCCAGCAGTCCTCAGGACTTCTCCTACAATGAGCAGTTCTTC
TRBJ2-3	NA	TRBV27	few	CASSFLSFGTDTQYF	TGTGCCAGCAGTTTCCTGTCTTTTGGCACAGATACGCAGTATTTT
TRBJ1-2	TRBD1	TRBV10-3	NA	CAISPGDRGRGSGYTF	TGTGCCATCAGTCCGGGGGACAGGGGGCGCGGTAGCGGCTACACCTTC
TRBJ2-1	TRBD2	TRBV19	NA	CASSSAGAQFNEQFF	TGTGCCAGTAGTTCAGCGGGGGCACAATTCAATGAGCAGTTCTTC
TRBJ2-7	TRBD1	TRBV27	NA	CASSSNRGPDEQYF	TGTGCCAGCAGTTCCAACAGGGGGCCCGACGAGCAGTACTTC
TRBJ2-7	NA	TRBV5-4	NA	CASSFFGKGEQYF	TGTGCCAGCAGCTTTTTTGGTAAAGGGGAGCAGTACTTC
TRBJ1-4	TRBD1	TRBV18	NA	CASSPNGQGPGEKLFF	TGTGCCAGCTCACCCAACGGACAGGGGCCCGGTGAAAAACTGTTTTTT
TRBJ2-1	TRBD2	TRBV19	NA	CASSIPRGGGFGYNEQFF	TGTGCCAGTAGTATACCCCGCGGGGGGGGCTTCGGCTACAATGAGCAGTTCTTC
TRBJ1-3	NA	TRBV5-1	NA	CASSPGTSGNTIYF	TGCGCCAGCAGCCCCGGAACCTCTGGAAACACCATATATTTT
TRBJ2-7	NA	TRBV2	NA	CASREWGSGQYF	TGTGCCAGCAGAGAATGGGGGTCCGGGCAGTACTTC
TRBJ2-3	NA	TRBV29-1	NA	CSVGGGLGDTQYF	TGCAGCGTCGGCGGGGGCTTGGGCGATACGCAGTATTTT
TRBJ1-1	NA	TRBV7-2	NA	CASSLSTVGTEAFF	TGTGCCAGCAGCTTATCGACCGTTGGGACTGAAGCTTTCTTT
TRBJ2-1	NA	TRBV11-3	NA	CASSLRDSYNEQFF	TGTGCCAGCAGCTTACGGGACTCCTACAATGAGCAGTTCTTC
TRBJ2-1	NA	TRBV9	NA	CASSVAWAAGNEQFF	TGTGCCAGCAGCGTAGCCTGGGCGGCCGGGAATGAGCAGTTCTTC
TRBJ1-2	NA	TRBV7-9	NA	CASSPTGIRGYTF	TGTGCCAGCAGCCCCACAGGGATTCGGGGCTACACCTTC
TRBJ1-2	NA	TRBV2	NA	CASIVWGENGYTF	TGTGCCAGCATAGTTTGGGGGGAAAATGGCTACACCTTC
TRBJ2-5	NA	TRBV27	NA	CASSLEGHFGETQYF	TGTGCCAGCAGTTTAGAGGGGCATTTTGGGGAGACCCAGTACTTC
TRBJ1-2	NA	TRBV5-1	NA	CASSLGTDRSGRGGYTF	TGCGCCAGCAGCTTGGGGACAGATAGGTCCGGCCGGGGGGGCTACACCTTC
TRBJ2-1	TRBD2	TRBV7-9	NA	CASSLAWVGGSFNNEQFF	TGTGCCAGCAGCTTAGCGTGGGTCGGCGGGAGTTTCAACAATGAGCAGTTCTTC
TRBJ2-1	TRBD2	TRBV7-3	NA	CASSLRASGYNEQFF	TGTGCCAGCAGCTTAAGGGCTAGCGGGTACAATGAGCAGTTCTTC
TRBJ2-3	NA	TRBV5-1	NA	CASSSVTSGADTQYF	TGCGCCAGCAGCTCCGTGACCTCAGGGGCGGATACGCAGTATTTT
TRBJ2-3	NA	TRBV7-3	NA	CASSLTSNWADTQYF	TGTGCCAGCAGCTTAACCAGTAATTGGGCAGATACGCAGTATTTT
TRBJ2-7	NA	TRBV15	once	CATSRGGTAYEQYF	TGTGCCACCAGCAGAGGCGGGACGGCCTACGAGCAGTACTTC
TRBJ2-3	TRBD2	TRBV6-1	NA	CASSEGRTSGSTYTQYF	TGTGCCAGCAGTGAAGGACGGACTAGCGGGAGCACATATACGCAGTATTTT
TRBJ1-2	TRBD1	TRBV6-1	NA	CASRPTGYGYTF	TGTGCCAGCAGGCCGACAGGGTATGGCTACACCTTC
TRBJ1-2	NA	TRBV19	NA	CASSPTLTAGKDYGYTF	TGTGCCAGTAGCCCCACCCTAACCGCAGGCAAGGACTATGGCTACACCTTC
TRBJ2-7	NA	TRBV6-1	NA	CASNTPGRGVGEQYF	TGTGCCAGCAACACCCCGGGACGTGGGGTGGGGGAGCAGTACTTC
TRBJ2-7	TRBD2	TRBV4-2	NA	CASSQERTSGFSYEQYF	TGTGCCAGCAGCCAAGAGAGGACTAGCGGGTTCTCCTACGAGCAGTACTTC
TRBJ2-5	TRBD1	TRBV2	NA	CASSDRAETQYF	TGTGCCAGCAGCGACAGGGCGGAGACCCAGTACTTC
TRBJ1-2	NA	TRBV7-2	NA	CASRGPGSTIGGYTF	TGTGCCAGCAGAGGTCCGGGCTCCACAATCGGGGGCTACACCTTC
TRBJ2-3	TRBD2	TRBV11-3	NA	CASSTSYLAGGPSDTQYF	TGTGCCAGCAGCACCTCATATCTAGCGGGAGGGCCATCGGATACGCAGTATTTT
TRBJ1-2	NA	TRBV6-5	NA	CASSYPNVGIGGYTF	TGTGCCAGCAGTTACCCCAATGTGGGAATTGGTGGCTACACCTTC
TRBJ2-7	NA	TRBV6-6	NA	CASSYSRRYSYEQYF	TGTGCCAGCAGTTACTCGCGTCGATACTCCTACGAGCAGTACTTC
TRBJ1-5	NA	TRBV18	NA	CASSGNSNQPQHF	TGTGCCAGCTCAGGAAATAGCAATCAGCCCCAGCATTTT
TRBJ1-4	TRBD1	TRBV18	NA	CASSKGQGGTNEKLFF	TGTGCCAGCTCCAAAGGACAGGGGGGAACTAATGAAAAACTGTTTTTT
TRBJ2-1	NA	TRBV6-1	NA	CASVVELYNEQFF	TGTGCCAGCGTCGTGGAGTTGTACAATGAGCAGTTCTTC
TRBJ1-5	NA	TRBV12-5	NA	CASGLTLNQPQHF	TGTGCTAGTGGTTTAACCCTTAATCAGCCCCAGCATTTT
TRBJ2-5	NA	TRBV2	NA	CASSDRLQETQYF	TGTGCCAGCAGTGACAGGTTACAAGAGACCCAGTACTTC
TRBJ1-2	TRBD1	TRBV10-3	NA	CAISEGPGGSYGYTF	TGTGCCATCAGTGAAGGGCCAGGGGGCAGCTATGGCTACACCTTC
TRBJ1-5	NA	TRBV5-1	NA	CASSPDYGSGQPQHF	TGCGCCAGCAGCCCGGACTACGGGTCGGGTCAGCCCCAGCATTTT
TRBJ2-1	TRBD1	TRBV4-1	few	CASSQPDRGRIF	TGCGCCAGCAGCCAACCCGACAGGGGGAGGATCTTC
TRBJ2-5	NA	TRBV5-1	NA	CASRHEGQETQYF	TGCGCCAGCAGGCATGAGGGGCAAGAGACCCAGTACTTC
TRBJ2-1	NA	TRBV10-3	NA	CAINGGPSYNEQFF	TGTGCCATCAACGGGGGCCCGTCCTACAATGAGCAGTTCTTC
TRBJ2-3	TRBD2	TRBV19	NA	CASSRLAGTDTQYF	TGTGCCAGTAGTAGGCTAGCGGGCACAGATACGCAGTATTTT
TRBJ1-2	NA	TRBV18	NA	CASSPDSGQGYTF	TGTGCCAGCTCACCAGACTCCGGTCAAGGCTACACCTTC
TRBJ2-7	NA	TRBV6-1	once	CASSVEGYEQYF	TGTGCCAGCAGTGTGGAGGGGTACGAGCAGTACTTC
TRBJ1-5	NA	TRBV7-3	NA	CASSLGQDQPQHF	TGTGCCAGCAGCCTAGGACAAGATCAGCCCCAGCATTTT
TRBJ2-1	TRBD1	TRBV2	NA	CASGVGQGGGEQFF	TGTGCCAGCGGGGTGGGACAGGGGGGCGGTGAGCAGTTCTTC
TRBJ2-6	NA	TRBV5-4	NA	CASSLEQGSGANVLTF	TGTGCCAGCAGCTTAGAACAGGGTTCGGGGGCCAACGTCCTGACTTTC
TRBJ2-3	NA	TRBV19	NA	CASSAIATDTQYF	TGTGCCAGTAGTGCGATTGCCACAGATACGCAGTATTTT